Following are 2 T cell receptor beta chains from one sample sequenced in a study of shared clonotypes between healthy human individuals. This table comes from immunoSEQ multiplex PCR, and its TCRdb copy is limited to in-frame clones, with some not included. Among about 2.1 million clones listed, about 93% were seen once. Positive CCR7 selection of CD45RO-negative cells yielded the naive CD8 cells, and terminally differentiated effector memory CD45RA+ cells were excluded. The sample taken for sequencing was naive CD8+ T cells from PBMCs. The receptors originated from a young man in good health. Some clones in this sample may be carry-over from other donors' samples.

This chain's CDR3 is CASSQDARSTELAEAFF. CDR3 DNA sequence: TGCGCCAGCAGCCAAGATGCTCGGTCTACGGAACTCGCTGAAGCTTTCTTT. J is TRBJ1-1 and V is TRBV4-3; D not certain. The CDR3 spans 17 residues. Germline loops: CDR1 LGHNA, CDR2 YSLEER. V was clipped by 0 bases and J by 6 bases, with 20 bases between them.

This chain connects TRBV28 to TRBJ2-3; 7 nucleotides agree with TRBD1. CDR3 size: 14 residues. With 7 bases clipped from V and 3 bases from J, the junction kept 7 bases outside the gene matches. Germline V gene sequence: CDR1 MDHEN, CDR2 SYDVKM. This CDR3 reads CASTFRQGTDTQYF. For the CDR3, the DNA is TGTGCCAGCACCTTTAGACAGGGAACAGATACGCAGTATTTT.